Following are 9 T cell receptor beta chains from one sample sequenced in a study of T cells in Graves' hyperthyroidism and ophthalmopathy. The source material, RNA transcripts, was used to amplify TCR beta CDR3 regions. HTBI primers were the set used in a first-round RT-PCR of the TCR CDR3. MiXCR was run by TCRdb on the multiplex PCR reads, yielding one entry per CDR3 protein. In the table there are a few hundred thousand distinct CDR3 sequences, about a sixth of which are singletons. The specimen sequenced was blood. The receptors were gathered from a woman aged 25 to 39 with Graves' hyperthyroidism.

Remarks on this clonotype: This could be a read error, since a much larger clone is one nucleotide away. The V and J genes are TRBV7-2 and TRBJ1-3; maybe TRBD1 (6 bases). This CDR3 has 14 amino acids. CDR1 is SGHTA, CDR2 FQGNSA, per germline. Deletions cut 5 bases from V and 4 bases from J, with 12 bases between. CDR3 in DNA: TGTGCCAGCAGCCTTTCTGACAGGGGAAACACCATATATTTT. It translates to CASSLSDRGNTIYF.

This clonotype appeared a few times. This chain uses TRBV29-1 with TRBJ1-4; 9 bases map to TRBD1. Looked up from germline, CDR1 is SQVTM and CDR2 is ANQGSEA. CDR3 size: 13 residues. With 7 bases clipped from V and 8 bases from J, the junction kept 8 bases outside the gene matches. This chain's CDR3 is CSATGTGQEKLFF. The CDR3 coding sequence is TGCAGCGCAACCGGGACAGGGCAAGAAAAACTGTTTTTT.

This clonotype was counted only a few times. The J gene is TRBJ2-2, the V gene TRBV6-2 or TRBV6-3; 7 bases map to TRBD2. This CDR3 spans 18 amino acids. Germline CDR1 is MNHEY and CDR2 is SVGEGT. V lost 3 bases to trimming and J lost 3 bases; unmatched junction nucleotides: 13. As DNA, the CDR3 is TGTGCCAGCAGTTATTATTCTGGTGCTAGCGGCTACACCGGGGAGCTGTTTTTT. Amino acid sequence: CASSYYSGASGYTGELFF.

This chain joins TRBV6-1 and TRBJ1-1; tentatively, D is TRBD1 (6 bases). Trimming cost V 5 bases and J 4 bases, with 14 bases left between them. In germline, CDR1 is MNHNS, CDR2 SASEGT. CDR3 length equals 14 residues. CDR3 in DNA: TGTGCCAGCAGTAGGAGGGGGGGTGCCACTGAAGCTTTCTTT. It codes for CASSRRGGATEAFF.

As concerns this clonotype: A read error may produce the germline difference seen at one junction end. This chain uses TRBV4-3 with TRBJ1-2, with TRBD1 as a possible D gene (6 bases). Germline V gene sequence: CDR1 LGHNA, CDR2 YSLEER. This CDR3 comprises 13 residues. CDR3 protein: CVSSQDPGVGYTF. For the CDR3, the DNA is TGCGTCAGCAGCCAAGATCCAGGGGTCGGCTACACCTTC.

This clonotype was recorded at least ten times. The chain links TRBV6-2 or TRBV6-3 to TRBJ2-3, with 11 bases matching TRBD2. V lost 2 bases and J lost 3; bases outside the gene matches: 4. Germline loops: CDR1 MNHEY, CDR2 SVGEGT. The CDR3 sequence is 16 residues long. CDR3 sequence reads: CASSYALAGVTDTQYF. The CDR3 bases are TGTGCCAGCAGTTACGCACTAGCGGGAGTTACAGATACGCAGTATTTT.

Ten or more counts support this clonotype. V gene TRBV12-3 or TRBV12-4 combines with J gene TRBJ1-5; D is ambiguous. V was pared by 6 bases and J by 0 bases, with 9 bases between. This CDR3 has 14 amino acids. In nucleotides, the CDR3 is TGTGCCAGCAGGCCTGGTTATAGCAATCAGCCCCAGCATTTT. It specifies CASRPGYSNQPQHF.

This clonotype came up a few times. This chain joins TRBV5-1 and TRBJ2-5; 7 bases agree with TRBD2. The CDR3 spans 14 residues. The germline V gene has CDR1 SGHRS and CDR2 YFSETQ. Trimming took 0 bases from V and 4 from J; bases not matched to a gene: 3. DNA of the CDR3: TGCGCCAGCAGCTTGGAGTCTAGCGGAGAGACCCAGTACTTC. It codes for CASSLESSGETQYF.

This clonotype has a count of ten or more. The chain recombines TRBV20-1 with TRBJ2-1, with D hard to call. Deletions cut 5 bases from V and 6 bases from J, with 8 bases between. This CDR3 is 11 amino acids long. Germline CDR1 and CDR2: DFQATT and SNEGSKA (reference sequence). CDR3 residues: CSAGFRNEQFF. The CDR3 DNA is TGCAGTGCTGGGTTTCGCAATGAGCAGTTCTTC.